What follows describes a single T cell receptor (beta chain). Its antigen is unidentified. The Oncomine TCR Beta short-read assay sequenced DNA from cultured CD4+ T cells. TCRdb reprocessed the PCR reads via MiXCR and lists one record per CDR3 protein. The sample has about 1,900 distinct CDR3 sequences, 15% seen once. This CDR3 spans 15 amino acids. Germline V gene lookup returns CDR1 SNHLY and CDR2 FYNNEI. V lost 9 bases to trimming and J lost 5 bases, with 23 bases between them. This entry comes from a study of vaccination and CD4 T cells after COVID-19. Described treatment: approximately nine-day PBMC culture with coronavirus spike peptide pools or control peptides (ViraFEST assay). These CD4+ T cells came from an unexposed donor, sampled before the COVID-19 pandemic (2011-2018).

The V gene is TRBV2, the J gene TRBJ2-7; D may be TRBD1 (6 bases). The receptor was derived from a human donor in good health. Sequencing was performed on CD4+ T cells from blood, cultured in vitro. The chain's CDR3 is CARGAIVGVAHEQYF. The CDR3 DNA sequence: TGTGCCAGGGGGGCTATAGTGGGAGTTGCGCACGAGCAGTACTTC.